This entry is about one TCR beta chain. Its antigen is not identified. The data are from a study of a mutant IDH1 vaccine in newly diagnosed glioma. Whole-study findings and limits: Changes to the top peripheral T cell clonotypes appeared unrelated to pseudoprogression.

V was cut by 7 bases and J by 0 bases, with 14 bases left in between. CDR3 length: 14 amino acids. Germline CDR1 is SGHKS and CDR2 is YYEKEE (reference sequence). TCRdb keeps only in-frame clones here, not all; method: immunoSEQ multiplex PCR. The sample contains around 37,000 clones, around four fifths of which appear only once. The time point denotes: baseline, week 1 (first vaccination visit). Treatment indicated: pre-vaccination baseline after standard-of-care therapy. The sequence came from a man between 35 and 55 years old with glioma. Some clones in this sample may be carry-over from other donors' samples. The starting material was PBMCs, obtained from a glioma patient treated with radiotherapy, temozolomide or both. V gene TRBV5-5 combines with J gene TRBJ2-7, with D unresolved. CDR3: CASARRGGSYEQYF. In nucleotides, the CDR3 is TGTGCCAGCGCCCGCCGTGGCGGCTCCTACGAGCAGTACTTC.